This record concerns one T cell receptor beta chain sequence. The record originates from a study of blood T cell repertoires in COVID-19. Study details: In each case, the material was cDNA or gDNA derived from T cells, B-cell-depleted T cells, or PBMCs.

CDR1 is GTSNPN and CDR2 is SVGIG in the germline V gene (reference sequence). V shed 3 bases and J shed 6 bases, with 14 bases lying between them. The CDR3 has 13 residues. In the original analysis: Reference gene primer amplification in the assay estimated nucleated cell counts. Using immunoSEQ multiplex PCR, the repertoire was profiled, and TCRdb retains in-frame clones only, with some absent. Clonal size and the V and J genes are those of that table, whereas D and trimming came from the DNA. Of approximately 210,000 clones listed, roughly 80% were seen once; the top ten hold about a fifth. Sequenced input: peripheral blood. The chain is built from TRBV30 and TRBJ1-2; TRBD1 might be the D (5 bases). The sequence came from a human donor in a cohort sampled during active COVID-19. The CDR3 sequence: CAWRSRGMDGYTF. CDR3 bases: TGTGCCTGGAGGTCCCGGGGGATGGATGGCTACACCTTC.